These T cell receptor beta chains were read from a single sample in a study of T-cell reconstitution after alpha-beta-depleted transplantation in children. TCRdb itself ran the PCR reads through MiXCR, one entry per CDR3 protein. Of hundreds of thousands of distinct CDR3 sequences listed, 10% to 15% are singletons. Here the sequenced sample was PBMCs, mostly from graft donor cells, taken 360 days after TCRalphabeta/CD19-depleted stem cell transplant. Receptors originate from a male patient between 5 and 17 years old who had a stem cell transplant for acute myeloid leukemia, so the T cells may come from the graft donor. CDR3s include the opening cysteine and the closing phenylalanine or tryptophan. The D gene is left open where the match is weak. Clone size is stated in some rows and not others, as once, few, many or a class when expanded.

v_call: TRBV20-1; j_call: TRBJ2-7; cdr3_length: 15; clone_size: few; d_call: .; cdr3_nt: TGCAGTGCTAGAGAAGTGCGACGGGAATCCTACGAGCAGTACTTC; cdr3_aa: CSAREVRRESYEQYF
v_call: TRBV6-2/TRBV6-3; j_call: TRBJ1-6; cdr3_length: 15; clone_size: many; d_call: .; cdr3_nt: TGTGCCCTGAAGGAGGATGGGGCCGATGGATCACCCCTCCACTTT; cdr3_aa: CALKEDGADGSPLHF
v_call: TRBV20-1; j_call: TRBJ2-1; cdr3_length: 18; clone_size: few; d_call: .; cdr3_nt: TGCAGTGCTTCCGGGCCCACTGTGATTTTGAGCTCCTACAATGAGCAGTTCTTC; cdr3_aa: CSASGPTVILSSYNEQFF
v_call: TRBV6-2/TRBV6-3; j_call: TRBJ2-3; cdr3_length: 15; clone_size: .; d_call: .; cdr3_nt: TGTGCCAGCAGTTCCCCAGGGGTCTACTACAAAGCGCAGTATTTT; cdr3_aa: CASSSPGVYYKAQYF
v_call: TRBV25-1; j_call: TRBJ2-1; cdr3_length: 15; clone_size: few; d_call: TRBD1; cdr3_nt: TGTGCCAGCAGTGATTTCGGACAGGGTTTGTATGAGCAGTTCTTC; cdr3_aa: CASSDFGQGLYEQFF
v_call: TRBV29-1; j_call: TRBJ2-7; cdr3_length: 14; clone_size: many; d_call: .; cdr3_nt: TGCAGCGTTCCCCGGCCAGGTCATACCTACGAGCAGTACTTC; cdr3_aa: CSVPRPGHTYEQYF
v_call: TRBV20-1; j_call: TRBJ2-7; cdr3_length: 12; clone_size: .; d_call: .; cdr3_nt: TGCAGTGCTCCCCGAGCTTCCTACGAGCAGTACTTC; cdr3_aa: CSAPRASYEQYF
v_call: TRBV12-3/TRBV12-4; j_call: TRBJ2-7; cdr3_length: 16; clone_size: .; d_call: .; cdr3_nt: TGTGCCAGCAGTTTAGTGGGTCAGGGACGAGGCTACGAGCAGTACTTC; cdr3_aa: CASSLVGQGRGYEQYF
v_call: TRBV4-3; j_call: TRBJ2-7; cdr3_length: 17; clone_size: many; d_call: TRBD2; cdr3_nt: TGCGCCAGCACCCCAAGCAGGATGGGAGGGCCTATGTACGAGCAGTACTTC; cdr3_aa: CASTPSRMGGPMYEQYF
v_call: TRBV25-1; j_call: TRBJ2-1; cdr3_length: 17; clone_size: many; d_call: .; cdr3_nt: TGTGCCAGCAGTTCGCCGGGGAGGAGAATGCGCGGGGATGAGCAGTTCTTC; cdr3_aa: CASSSPGRRMRGDEQFF
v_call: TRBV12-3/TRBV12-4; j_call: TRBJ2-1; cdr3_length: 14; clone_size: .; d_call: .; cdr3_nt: TGTGCCAGCAGAGTCCATTTCACAGGAAATGAGCAGTTCTTC; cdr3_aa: CASRVHFTGNEQFF
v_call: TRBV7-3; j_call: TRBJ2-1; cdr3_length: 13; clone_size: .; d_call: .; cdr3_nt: TGTGCCAGCAGCCCTTCGGGATTGCATGAGCAGTTCTTC; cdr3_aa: CASSPSGLHEQFF
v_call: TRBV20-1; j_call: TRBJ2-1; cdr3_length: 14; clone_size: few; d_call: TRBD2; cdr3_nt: TGCAGTGCTAGAGCGGGAGGGCCTTTCAATGAGCAGTTCTTC; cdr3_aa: CSARAGGPFNEQFF
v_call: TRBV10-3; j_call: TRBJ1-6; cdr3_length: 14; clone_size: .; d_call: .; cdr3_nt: TGTGCCATCAGCAACCGGGGCCTCCCTTCACCCCTCCACTTT; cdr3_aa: CAISNRGLPSPLHF
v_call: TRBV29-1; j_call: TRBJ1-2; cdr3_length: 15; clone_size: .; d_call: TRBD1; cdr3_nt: TGCAGCGTGGCCGCCAGACAGGGGGCGGTTGAAGGCTACACCTTC; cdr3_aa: CSVAARQGAVEGYTF
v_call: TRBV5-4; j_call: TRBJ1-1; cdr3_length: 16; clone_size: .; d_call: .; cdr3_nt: TGTGCCAGCAGCTTGGGGGGAGACGGTCGACTCACTGAAGCTTTCTTT; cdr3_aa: CASSLGGDGRLTEAFF
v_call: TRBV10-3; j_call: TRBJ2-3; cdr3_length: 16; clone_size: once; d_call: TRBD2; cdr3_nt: TGTGCCATCAGGCCCGCCGGGGGGACGGACGGTAGTACGCAGTATTTT; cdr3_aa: CAIRPAGGTDGSTQYF
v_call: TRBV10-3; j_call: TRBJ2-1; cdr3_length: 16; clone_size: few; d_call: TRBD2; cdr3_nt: TGTGCCATCAGCGAAGGACTAGCGGGGATGTACAATGAGCAGTTCTTC; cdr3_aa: CAISEGLAGMYNEQFF
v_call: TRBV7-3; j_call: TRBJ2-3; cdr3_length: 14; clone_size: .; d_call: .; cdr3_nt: TGTGCCAGCAGCCCGGGGAGGGGGCCAGATACGCAGTATTTT; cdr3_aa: CASSPGRGPDTQYF
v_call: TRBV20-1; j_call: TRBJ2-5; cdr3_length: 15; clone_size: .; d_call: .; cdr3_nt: TGCAGTGCTAGAGATCTCAGGCCCGACGGGGAGACCCAGTACTTC; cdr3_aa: CSARDLRPDGETQYF
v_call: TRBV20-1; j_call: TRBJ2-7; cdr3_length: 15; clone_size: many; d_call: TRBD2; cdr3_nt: TGCAGTGCTAGGATACTAGCGGGAGTCTTCTACGAGCAGTACTTC; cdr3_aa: CSARILAGVFYEQYF
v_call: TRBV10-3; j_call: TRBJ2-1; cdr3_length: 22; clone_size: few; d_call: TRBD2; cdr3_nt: TGTGCCATCAGTGTTACCGGGACTAGCGGGAGGGAGGGGGCTAGCTCCTACAATGAGCAGTTCTTC; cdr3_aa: CAISVTGTSGREGASSYNEQFF
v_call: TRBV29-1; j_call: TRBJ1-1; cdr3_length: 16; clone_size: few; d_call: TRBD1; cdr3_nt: TGCAGCGGCTGGTATAAAACCGGGACAGTGAACACTGAAGCTTTCTTT; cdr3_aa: CSGWYKTGTVNTEAFF
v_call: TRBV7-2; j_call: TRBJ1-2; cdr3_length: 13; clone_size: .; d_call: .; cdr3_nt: TGTGCCAGCAACCCGAGGGCGGAATATGGCTACACCTTC; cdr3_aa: CASNPRAEYGYTF
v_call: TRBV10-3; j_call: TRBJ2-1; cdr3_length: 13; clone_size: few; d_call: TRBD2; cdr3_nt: TGTGCCATTAGTCCGGGACTAGCATCTGAGCAGTTCTTC; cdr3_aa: CAISPGLASEQFF
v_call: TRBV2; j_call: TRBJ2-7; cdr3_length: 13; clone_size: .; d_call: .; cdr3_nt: TGTGCCAGCAGGGAGACAGGTACCTACGAGCAGTACTTC; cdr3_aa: CASRETGTYEQYF
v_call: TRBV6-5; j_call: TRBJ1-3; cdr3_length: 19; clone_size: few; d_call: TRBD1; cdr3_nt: TGTGCCAGCAGTTACTCCGGGACAGGGGGGATTAGCTCTGGAAACACCATATATTTT; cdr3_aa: CASSYSGTGGISSGNTIYF
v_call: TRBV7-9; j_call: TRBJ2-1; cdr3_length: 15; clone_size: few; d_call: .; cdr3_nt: TGTGCCAGCAGCCCTAAGACCTATTCCTACAATGAGCAGTTCTTC; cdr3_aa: CASSPKTYSYNEQFF
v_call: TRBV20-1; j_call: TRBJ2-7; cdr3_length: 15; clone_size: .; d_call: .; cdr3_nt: TGCAGTGCCCCCTGGGTTCGGGAGCCCCCCTACGAGCAGTACTTC; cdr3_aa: CSAPWVREPPYEQYF
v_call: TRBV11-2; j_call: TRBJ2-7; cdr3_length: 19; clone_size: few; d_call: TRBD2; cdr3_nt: TGTGCCAGCAGCTCGACAGGGACTAGCGGGAGGACTTTCTCCTACGAGCAGTACTTC; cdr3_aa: CASSSTGTSGRTFSYEQYF
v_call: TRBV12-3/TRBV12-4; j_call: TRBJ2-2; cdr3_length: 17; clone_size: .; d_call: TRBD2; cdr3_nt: TGTGCCAGCACTCCCCAGCGGGAGGGCCGGATCACCGGGGAGCTGTTTTTT; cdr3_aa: CASTPQREGRITGELFF
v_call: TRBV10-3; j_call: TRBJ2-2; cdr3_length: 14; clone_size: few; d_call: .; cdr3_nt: TGTGCCATCAGTGGTGGGCGCCAAGCCGGGGAGCTGTTTTTT; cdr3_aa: CAISGGRQAGELFF
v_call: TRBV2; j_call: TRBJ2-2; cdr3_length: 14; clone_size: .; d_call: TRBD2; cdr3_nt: TGTGCCGGCGGGCGGGAGTCTAGCACCGGGGAGCTGTTTTTT; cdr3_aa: CAGGRESSTGELFF
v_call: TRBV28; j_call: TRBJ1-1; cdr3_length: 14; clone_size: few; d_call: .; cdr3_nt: TGTGCCAGCCATCCTGGAGGGGGTAACACTGAAGCTTTCTTT; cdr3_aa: CASHPGGGNTEAFF
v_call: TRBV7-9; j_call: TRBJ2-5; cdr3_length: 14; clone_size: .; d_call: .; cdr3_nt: TGTGCCAGCAGCCCGGGACTGTTCTTGGAGACCCAGTACTTC; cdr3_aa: CASSPGLFLETQYF
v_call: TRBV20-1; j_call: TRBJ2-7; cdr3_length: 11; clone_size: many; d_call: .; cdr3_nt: TGCAGCGCAGAATGGACCCCCGAGCAGTACTTC; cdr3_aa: CSAEWTPEQYF
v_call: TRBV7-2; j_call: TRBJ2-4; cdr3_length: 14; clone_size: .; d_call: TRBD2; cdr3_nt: TGTGCCAGCAGCTTAGAATTCGCGGGAGAAATTCAGTACTTC; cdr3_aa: CASSLEFAGEIQYF
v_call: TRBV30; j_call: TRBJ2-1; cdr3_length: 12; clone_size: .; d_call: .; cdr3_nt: TGTGCCTGGAGTGTATCGTTGCCGGGGCAGTTCTTC; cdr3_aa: CAWSVSLPGQFF
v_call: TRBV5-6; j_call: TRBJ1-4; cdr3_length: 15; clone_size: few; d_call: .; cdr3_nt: TGTGCCAGCAGCTCGTGGAGGCCATTAAATGAAAAACTGTTTTTT; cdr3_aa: CASSSWRPLNEKLFF
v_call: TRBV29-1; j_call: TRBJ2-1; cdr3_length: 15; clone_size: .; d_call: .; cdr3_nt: TGCAGCGTTGGACAACCGGCAGGGTACTACAATGAGCAGTTCTTC; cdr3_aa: CSVGQPAGYYNEQFF
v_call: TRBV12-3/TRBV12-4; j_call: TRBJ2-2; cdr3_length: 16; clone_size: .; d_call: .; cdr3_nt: TGTGCCAGCAGTTTTCGCTACAGTAGGAACACCGGGGAGCTGTTTTTT; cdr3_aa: CASSFRYSRNTGELFF
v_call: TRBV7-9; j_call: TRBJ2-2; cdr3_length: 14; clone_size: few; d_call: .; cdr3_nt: TGTGCCAGCAGCTTCGTCCTGGTGGACGGGGAGCTGTTTTTT; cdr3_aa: CASSFVLVDGELFF
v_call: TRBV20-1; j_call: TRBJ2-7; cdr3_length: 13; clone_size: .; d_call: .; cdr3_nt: TGCAGTGCTAGTACGGCAGCCTCCTACGAGCAGTACTTC; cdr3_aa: CSASTAASYEQYF
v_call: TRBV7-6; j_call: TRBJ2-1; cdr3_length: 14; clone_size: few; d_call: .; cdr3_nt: TGTGCCAGCAGCCCTCGATTTGGGAGCGGTGAGCAGTTCTTC; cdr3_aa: CASSPRFGSGEQFF
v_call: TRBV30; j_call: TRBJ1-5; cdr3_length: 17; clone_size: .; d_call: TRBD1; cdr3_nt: TGTGCCTGGAGTGTACGTGCGACAGGGGGCTCTAGTCAGCCCCAGCATTTT; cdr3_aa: CAWSVRATGGSSQPQHF
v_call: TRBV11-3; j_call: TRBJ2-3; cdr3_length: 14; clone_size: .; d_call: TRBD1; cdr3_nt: TGTGCCAGCAGCGTAGGGACAGTTGCAGATACGCAGTATTTT; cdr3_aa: CASSVGTVADTQYF
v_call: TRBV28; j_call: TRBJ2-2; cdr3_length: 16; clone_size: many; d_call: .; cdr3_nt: TGTGCCAGCAGTTTTGAGGGTGTTTCGAACACCGGGGAGCTGTTTTTT; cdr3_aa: CASSFEGVSNTGELFF
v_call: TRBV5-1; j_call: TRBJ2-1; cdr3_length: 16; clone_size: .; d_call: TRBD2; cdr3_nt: TGCGCCAGCAGCTTAGGGGGACTAGCGGACTACAATGAGCAGTTCTTC; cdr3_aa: CASSLGGLADYNEQFF
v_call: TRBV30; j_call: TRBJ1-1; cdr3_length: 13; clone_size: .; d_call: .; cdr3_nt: TGTGCCTGGAGTCATCGCGGATTCACTGAAGCTTTCTTT; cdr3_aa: CAWSHRGFTEAFF
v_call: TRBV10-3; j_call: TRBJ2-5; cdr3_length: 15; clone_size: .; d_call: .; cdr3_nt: TGTGCCATCAGTGAGTCCATCGCAGGGGGGGAGACCCAGTACTTC; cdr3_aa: CAISESIAGGETQYF
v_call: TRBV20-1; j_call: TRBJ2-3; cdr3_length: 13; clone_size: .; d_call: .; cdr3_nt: TGCAGTGCTAGTGAATACGGCACAGATACGCAGTATTTT; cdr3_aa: CSASEYGTDTQYF
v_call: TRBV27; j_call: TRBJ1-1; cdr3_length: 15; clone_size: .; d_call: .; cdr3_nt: TGTGCCAGCAGTTTATTCGGGCTGGGGAACACTGAAGCTTTCTTT; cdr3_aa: CASSLFGLGNTEAFF
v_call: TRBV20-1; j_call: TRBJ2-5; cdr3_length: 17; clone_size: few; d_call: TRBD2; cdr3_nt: TGCAGTGCTAGGTCGCTAGCGGGAGTCCTCCTCCAAGAGACCCAGTACTTC; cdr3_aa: CSARSLAGVLLQETQYF
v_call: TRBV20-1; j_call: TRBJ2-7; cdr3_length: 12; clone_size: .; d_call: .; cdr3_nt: TGCAGTGAGACGTCAGTGTCCTACGAGCAGTACTTC; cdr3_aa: CSETSVSYEQYF